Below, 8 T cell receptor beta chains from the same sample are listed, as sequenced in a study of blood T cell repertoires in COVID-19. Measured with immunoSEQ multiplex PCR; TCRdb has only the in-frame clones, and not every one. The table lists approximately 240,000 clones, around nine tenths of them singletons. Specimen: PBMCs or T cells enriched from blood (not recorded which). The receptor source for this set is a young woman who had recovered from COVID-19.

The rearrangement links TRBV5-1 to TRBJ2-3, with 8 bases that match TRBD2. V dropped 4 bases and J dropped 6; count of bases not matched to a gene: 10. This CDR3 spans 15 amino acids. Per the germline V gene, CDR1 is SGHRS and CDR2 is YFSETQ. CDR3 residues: CASSVRAGASDTQYF. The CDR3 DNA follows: TGCGCCAGCAGCGTCCGAGCGGGAGCTTCGGATACGCAGTATTTT. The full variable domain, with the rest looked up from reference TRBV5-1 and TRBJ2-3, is KAGVTQTPRYLIKTRGQQVTLSCSPISGHRSVSWYQQTPGQGLQFLFEYFSETQRNKGNFPGRFSGRQFSNSRSEMNVSTLELGDSALYLCASSVRAGASDTQYFGPGTRLTVL.

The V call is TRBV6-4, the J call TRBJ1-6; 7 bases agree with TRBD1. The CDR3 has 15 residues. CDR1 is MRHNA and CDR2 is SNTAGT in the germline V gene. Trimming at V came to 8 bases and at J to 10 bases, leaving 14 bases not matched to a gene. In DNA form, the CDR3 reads TGTGCCAGCTCGGTATCCCGGGACAGCCCCTCACCCCTCCACTTT. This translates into CASSVSRDSPSPLHF.

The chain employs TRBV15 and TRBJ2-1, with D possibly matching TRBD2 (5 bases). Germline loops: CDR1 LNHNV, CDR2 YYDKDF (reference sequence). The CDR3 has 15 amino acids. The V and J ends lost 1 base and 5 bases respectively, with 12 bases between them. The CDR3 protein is CATSRAPSRDNEQFF. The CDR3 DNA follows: TGTGCCACCAGCAGAGCGCCTAGCAGAGACAATGAGCAGTTCTTC.

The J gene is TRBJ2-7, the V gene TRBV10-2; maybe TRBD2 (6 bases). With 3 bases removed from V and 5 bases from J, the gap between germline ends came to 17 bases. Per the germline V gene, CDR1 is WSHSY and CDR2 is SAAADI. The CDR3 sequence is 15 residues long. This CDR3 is CASSDLQEGRNEQYF. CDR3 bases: TGCGCCAGCAGTGACCTCCAGGAGGGGCGGAACGAGCAGTACTTC.

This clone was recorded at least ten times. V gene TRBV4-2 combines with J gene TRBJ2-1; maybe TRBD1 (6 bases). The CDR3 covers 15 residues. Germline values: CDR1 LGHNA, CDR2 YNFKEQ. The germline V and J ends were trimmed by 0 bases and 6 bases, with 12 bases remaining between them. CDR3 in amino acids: CASSQEGQYINEQFF. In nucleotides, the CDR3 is TGTGCCAGCAGCCAAGAGGGACAATATATCAATGAGCAGTTCTTC.

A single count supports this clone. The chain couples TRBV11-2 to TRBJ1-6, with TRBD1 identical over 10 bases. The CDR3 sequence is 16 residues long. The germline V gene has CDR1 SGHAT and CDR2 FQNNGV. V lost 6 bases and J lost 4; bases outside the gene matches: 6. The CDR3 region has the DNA TGTGCCAGCAGACCGACAGGGGGCGCTTATAATTCACCCCTCCACTTT. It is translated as CASRPTGGAYNSPLHF.

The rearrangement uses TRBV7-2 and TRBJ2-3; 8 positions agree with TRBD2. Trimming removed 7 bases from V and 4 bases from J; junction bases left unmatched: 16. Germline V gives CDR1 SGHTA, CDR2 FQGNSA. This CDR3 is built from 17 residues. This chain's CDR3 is CASKRLGGGGSADTQYF. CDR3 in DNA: TGTGCCAGCAAGAGACTCGGCGGCGGGGGGTCTGCAGATACGCAGTATTTT. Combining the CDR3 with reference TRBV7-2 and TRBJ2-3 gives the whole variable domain GAGVSQSPSNKVTEKGKDVELRCDPISGHTALYWYRQSLGQGLEFLIYFQGNSAPDKSGLPSDRFSAERTGGSVSTLTIQRTQQEDSAVYLCASKRLGGGGSADTQYFGPGTRLTVL.

CDR3 nucleotide sequence: TGTGCCAGCAGTTACTCGGGGACAGGGCCCAATGGCTACACCTTC. It translates to CASSYSGTGPNGYTF. The genes are TRBV6-5 and TRBJ1-2; 9 bases map to TRBD1. The CDR3 totals 15 residues. With 0 bases clipped from V and 6 bases from J, the junction kept 5 bases outside the gene matches. The germline V gene has CDR1 MNHEY and CDR2 SVGAGI.